Listed below are T cell receptor beta chains from one sample, sequenced in a study of shared clonotypes between healthy human individuals. Some clones are missing from TCRdb's copy, which holds only in-frame ones; the method was immunoSEQ multiplex PCR. The sample lists millions of clones, about 92% seen once, with 0.3% to 0.4% in the top ten. The specimen was naive CD4+ T cells from PBMCs. These TCRs come from a man aged 18 to 35 in good health. Some clones in this sample may be carry-over from other donors' samples. Both conserved end residues are part of each CDR3. The D gene is left open where the match is weak. Some rows have no size entry. The others give once, few or many, or a class for an expanded clone.

size	D	V	J	CDR3	DNA
-	TRBD1	TRBV6-5	TRBJ1-2	CASTLKGGGYTF	TGTGCCAGCACCCTCAAAGGGGGCGGCTACACCTTC
-	-	TRBV9	TRBJ1-4	CASSASPNEKLFF	TGTGCCAGCAGCGCCTCCCCTAATGAAAAACTGTTTTTT
once	TRBD1	TRBV28	TRBJ2-7	CASRSRDRGYEQYF	TGTGCCAGCAGGTCCCGGGACAGGGGTTACGAGCAGTACTTC
-	TRBD1	TRBV2	TRBJ1-1	CASRTGLTEAFF	TGTGCCAGCAGGACAGGGTTGACTGAAGCTTTCTTT
-	TRBD2	TRBV6-6	TRBJ2-1	CASTIAGGNYNEQFF	TGTGCCAGCACAATAGCGGGAGGTAACTACAATGAGCAGTTCTTC
-	-	TRBV27	TRBJ2-3	CASSPIGDWEDPDTQYF	TGTGCCAGCAGTCCGATAGGGGACTGGGAGGACCCAGATACGCAGTATTTT
-	-	TRBV19	TRBJ1-1	CASTPTRSMNTEAFF	TGTGCCAGTACCCCGACCAGATCAATGAACACTGAAGCTTTCTTT
-	TRBD2	TRBV5-6	TRBJ2-3	CASSLRTSGTDTQYF	TGTGCCAGCAGCCTCCGGACTAGCGGCACAGATACGCAGTATTTT
once	-	TRBV6-5	TRBJ1-1	CASSEGDEAFF	TGTGCCAGCAGTGAAGGCGATGAAGCTTTCTTT
-	-	TRBV6-6	TRBJ1-3	CASSYGFSGNTIYF	TGTGCCAGCAGTTACGGGTTCTCTGGAAACACCATATATTTT
-	TRBD2	TRBV7-9	TRBJ2-1	CASSPKREGYNEQFF	TGTGCCAGCAGCCCGAAGCGGGAGGGCTACAATGAGCAGTTCTTC
-	TRBD2	TRBV5-1	TRBJ2-3	CASSPFGGAGTDTQYF	TGCGCCAGCAGCCCATTCGGGGGGGCCGGCACAGATACGCAGTATTTT
-	-	TRBV28	TRBJ2-2	CASSLSWRDRNTGELFF	TGTGCCAGCAGTTTAAGTTGGCGGGACAGAAACACCGGGGAGCTGTTTTTT
once	-	TRBV25-1	TRBJ2-1	CASSDPGRANNEQFF	TGTGCCAGCAGTGATCCCGGCAGGGCGAACAATGAGCAGTTCTTC
-	-	TRBV5-4	TRBJ2-7	CASSNGGAGGAEQYF	TGTGCCAGCAGCAATGGCGGGGCGGGTGGGGCCGAGCAGTACTTC
-	TRBD1	TRBV19	TRBJ1-1	CASNTRANRGTEAFF	TGTGCCAGTAACACGAGGGCGAACAGGGGAACTGAAGCTTTCTTT
-	TRBD2	TRBV7-2	TRBJ2-3	CASSLDRREVDTQYF	TGTGCCAGCAGCTTAGACAGGCGGGAGGTAGATACGCAGTATTTT
-	-	TRBV28	TRBJ1-2	CASIPRGSYGYTF	TGTGCCAGCATCCCTAGGGGTAGCTATGGCTACACCTTC
-	-	TRBV5-1	TRBJ2-1	CASSLAVSYNEQFF	TGCGCCAGCAGCTTGGCAGTCAGCTACAATGAGCAGTTCTTC
-	-	TRBV6-5	TRBJ1-1	CASSDGNTEGGIF	TGTGCCAGCTCCGACGGGAACACTGAGGGGGGAATCTTT
-	TRBD1	TRBV19	TRBJ1-5	CASTHSQGGGNQPQHF	TGTGCCAGTACCCATTCACAGGGGGGAGGCAATCAGCCCCAGCATTTT
-	TRBD1	TRBV5-4	TRBJ2-5	CASQPGTGGQETQYF	TGTGCCAGCCAACCCGGGACAGGAGGCCAAGAGACCCAGTACTTC
-	TRBD1	TRBV28	TRBJ2-4	CASSSLQGLGSKNIQYF	TGTGCCAGCAGTTCTTTACAGGGGCTGGGGTCCAAAAACATTCAGTACTTC
-	-	TRBV20-1	TRBJ1-2	CSAPFHYGYTF	TGCAGTGCCCCTTTTCACTATGGCTACACCTTC
-	-	TRBV19	TRBJ1-2	CASSKAPAGYGYTF	TGTGCCAGTAGTAAGGCGCCCGCCGGGTATGGCTACACCTTC
-	-	TRBV6-6	TRBJ1-5	CASRGVSVGGQPQHF	TGTGCCTCCCGGGGGGTTAGCGTAGGGGGGCAGCCCCAGCATTTT
-	TRBD2	TRBV7-3	TRBJ2-1	CASSPRLVAGSNEQFF	TGTGCCAGCAGCCCCCGGCTGGTAGCGGGAAGCAATGAGCAGTTCTTC
-	TRBD1	TRBV5-1	TRBJ2-2	CASSPGQGVDTGELFF	TGCGCCAGCAGCCCCGGACAGGGGGTGGACACCGGGGAGCTGTTTTTT
-	TRBD1	TRBV11-2	TRBJ1-1	CASSGDGQGAFF	TGTGCCAGCAGCGGCGATGGACAGGGAGCTTTCTTT
-	-	TRBV30	TRBJ2-1	CAWNSGTGSHNEQFF	TGTGCCTGGAATAGCGGGACAGGGTCCCACAATGAGCAGTTCTTC
once	TRBD2	TRBV7-2	TRBJ2-2	CASSPRTSRGELFF	TGTGCCAGCAGCCCCAGGACTAGTCGCGGGGAGCTGTTTTTT
-	-	TRBV11-2	TRBJ1-1	CASSPIRGMNTEAFF	TGTGCCAGCAGCCCGATTCGGGGTATGAACACTGAAGCTTTCTTT
-	-	TRBV6-5	TRBJ2-5	CASSYGRGAETQYF	TGTGCCAGCAGTTACGGAAGAGGGGCAGAGACCCAGTACTTC
once	TRBD2	TRBV4-3	TRBJ2-1	CASSQGLAGRDEQFF	TGCGCCAGCAGCCAAGGACTAGCGGGGAGGGATGAGCAGTTCTTC
-	-	TRBV15	TRBJ2-7	CATSRLWTATYEQYF	TGTGCCACCAGCAGACTCTGGACAGCAACCTACGAGCAGTACTTC
-	-	TRBV29-1	TRBJ1-3	CSVKSGNTIYF	TGCAGCGTAAAAAGCGGAAACACCATATATTTT
-	TRBD2	TRBV5-1	TRBJ2-3	CASSYGLAGGVSTDTQYF	TGCGCCAGCAGCTACGGACTAGCGGGAGGGGTTAGCACAGATACGCAGTATTTT
-	-	TRBV5-1	TRBJ2-1	CASSLALGSYNEQFF	TGCGCCAGCAGCTTGGCCCTTGGCTCCTACAATGAGCAGTTCTTC
-	TRBD1	TRBV7-3	TRBJ2-1	CASSFHWDSYNEQFF	TGTGCCAGCAGCTTTCATTGGGACAGCTACAATGAGCAGTTCTTC
-	-	TRBV28	TRBJ1-2	CASSYPGFYGYTF	TGTGCCAGCAGCTACCCCGGGTTCTACGGCTACACCTTC
once	TRBD1	TRBV10-1	TRBJ2-5	CNPLAAWTGGAGETQYF	TGCAACCCGCTCGCGGCGTGGACAGGGGGCGCGGGGGAGACCCAGTACTTC
once	-	TRBV9	TRBJ2-7	CASSARDPSYEQYF	TGTGCCAGCAGCGCCCGGGACCCCTCCTACGAGCAGTACTTC
-	TRBD1	TRBV5-1	TRBJ2-3	CASSSTGRNTDTQYF	TGCGCCAGCAGCTCGACAGGGCGCAACACAGATACGCAGTATTTT
-	TRBD2	TRBV25-1	TRBJ2-7	CASSEFGTKQYF	TGTGCCAGCAGTGAATTCGGGACTAAGCAGTACTTC
few	-	TRBV14	TRBJ1-1	CASSQVGRTEAFF	TGTGCCAGCAGCCAAGTGGGCAGGACTGAAGCTTTCTTT
-	-	TRBV5-1	TRBJ2-1	CASSLFSVSYNEQFF	TGCGCCAGCAGCCTCTTCTCCGTCTCCTACAATGAGCAGTTCTTC
-	-	TRBV5-1	TRBJ1-4	CASSLGPGNAKSLFF	TGCGCCAGCAGCTTGGGTCCGGGTAATGCGAAGAGTCTGTTTTTT
-	TRBD1	TRBV19	TRBJ2-6	CASSSRTGGVGGANVLTF	TGTGCCAGTAGTTCCCGGACAGGGGGAGTAGGTGGGGCCAACGTCCTGACTTTC
-	-	TRBV6-5	TRBJ1-2	CATRDGLYGYTF	TGTGCCACCCGGGACGGCCTCTATGGCTACACCTTC
-	-	TRBV30	TRBJ2-5	CAWSVLVQETQYF	TGTGCCTGGAGTGTGCTGGTCCAAGAGACCCAGTACTTC
once	-	TRBV28	TRBJ2-7	CASSLNRVRTYEQYF	TGTGCCAGCAGTTTAAACCGGGTAAGAACCTACGAGCAGTACTTC
-	TRBD1	TRBV7-2	TRBJ2-7	CASSLVGDRAYEQYF	TGTGCCAGCAGCTTAGTGGGGGACAGGGCCTACGAGCAGTACTTC
-	TRBD2	TRBV5-8	TRBJ2-3	CASSLLTSGDYTDTQYF	TGTGCCAGCAGCTTGTTGACTAGCGGGGACTACACAGATACGCAGTATTTT
-	-	TRBV5-4	TRBJ1-1	CASSRDVTEAFF	TGTGCCAGCAGCAGGGACGTCACTGAAGCTTTCTTT